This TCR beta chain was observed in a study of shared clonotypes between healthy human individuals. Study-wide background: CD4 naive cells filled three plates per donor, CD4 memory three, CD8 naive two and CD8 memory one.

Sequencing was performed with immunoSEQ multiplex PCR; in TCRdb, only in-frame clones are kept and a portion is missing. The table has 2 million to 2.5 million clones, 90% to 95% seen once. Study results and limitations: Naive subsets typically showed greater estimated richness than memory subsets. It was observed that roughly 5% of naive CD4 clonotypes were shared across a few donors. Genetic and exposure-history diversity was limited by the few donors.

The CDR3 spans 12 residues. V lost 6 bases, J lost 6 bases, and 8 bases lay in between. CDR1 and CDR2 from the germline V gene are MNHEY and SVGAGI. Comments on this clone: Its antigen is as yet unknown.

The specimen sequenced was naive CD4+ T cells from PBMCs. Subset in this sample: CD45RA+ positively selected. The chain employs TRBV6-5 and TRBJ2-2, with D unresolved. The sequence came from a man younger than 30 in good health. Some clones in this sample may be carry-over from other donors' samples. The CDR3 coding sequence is TGTGCCAGCAGGCCCCGGGCCGGGGAGCTGTTTTTT. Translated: CASRPRAGELFF.